This entry lists 14 T cell receptor beta chains sequenced from one sample in a study of blood T cell repertoires in COVID-19. Using immunoSEQ multiplex PCR, the repertoire was profiled, and TCRdb retains in-frame clones only, with some absent. The data show about 33,000 clones, more than 65% seen once. The sequenced sample consisted of peripheral blood. These receptors came from a human donor in a cohort sampled during active COVID-19.

This rearrangement joins TRBV28 to TRBJ2-4; 7 bases are shared with TRBD1. Germline CDR1 and CDR2: MDHEN and SYDVKM. Trimming at V came to 6 bases and at J to 0 bases, leaving 8 bases not matched to a gene. The CDR3 is 16 residues long. The CDR3 here is CASSVGQFLAKNIQYF. DNA of the CDR3: TGTGCCAGCAGCGTGGGACAGTTCCTAGCCAAAAACATTCAGTACTTC.

This sequence joins TRBV5-1 and TRBJ2-7; the D gene is possibly TRBD2 (5 bases). Germline CDR1 is SGHRS and CDR2 is YFSETQ. The CDR3 sequence is 14 residues long. With 5 bases removed from V and 1 base from J, the gap between germline ends came to 13 bases. The CDR3 here is CASRRTAQSYEQYF. DNA of the CDR3: TGCGCCAGCAGACGGACTGCACAATCCTACGAGCAGTACTTC. The whole variable domain, filled in from reference TRBV5-1 and TRBJ2-7, reads KAGVTQTPRYLIKTRGQQVTLSCSPISGHRSVSWYQQTPGQGLQFLFEYFSETQRNKGNFPGRFSGRQFSNSRSEMNVSTLELGDSALYLCASRRTAQSYEQYFGPGTRLTVT.

The V and J genes are TRBV6-2 or TRBV6-3 and TRBJ2-2; D gene ambiguous. Trimming cost V 2 bases and J 4 bases, with 14 bases left between them. The CDR3 runs to 16 residues. In germline, CDR1 is MNHEY, CDR2 SVGEGT. The chain's CDR3 is CASSYRSGQRTGELFF. CDR3 coding DNA: TGTGCCAGCAGTTACAGGTCCGGCCAGCGCACCGGGGAGCTGTTTTTT.

The chain uses TRBV27 and TRBJ1-2; 7 bases line up with TRBD1. The CDR3 is 16 amino acids. The V and J ends lost 3 bases and 4 bases, in that order; junction bases with no gene match: 11. The germline CDR1 and CDR2 sequences are MNHEY and SMNVEV (reference sequence). The CDR3: CASSLAGAGGIYGYTF. The CDR3 DNA is TGTGCCAGCAGTTTGGCAGGGGCAGGGGGGATCTATGGCTACACCTTC.

The V call is TRBV2, the J call TRBJ1-4, with D maybe TRBD1 (5 bases). The germline V gene has CDR1 SNHLY and CDR2 FYNNEI. The CDR3 is made up of 15 amino acids. V was clipped by 6 bases and J by 0 bases, with 11 bases between them. CDR3 sequence: CASRTSTATNEKLFF. CDR3 DNA sequence: TGTGCCAGCAGGACCTCGACAGCAACTAATGAAAAACTGTTTTTT.

The CDR3 here is CASSSRTLGNTIYF. The CDR3 DNA reads as TGTGCCAGCAGCTCTCGCACTCTTGGAAACACCATATATTTT. The genes are TRBV7-2 and TRBJ1-3; D remains unclear. The V end was cut by 4 bases, the J end by 3 bases, with 10 bases between. The CDR3 is 14 residues long. The germline gives CDR1 SGHTA, CDR2 FQGNSA.

The V call is TRBV5-1, the J call TRBJ2-2, with 10 bases matching TRBD1. V lost 3 bases to trimming and J lost 7 bases; unmatched junction nucleotides: 6. The CDR3 totals 15 residues. Germline lookup yields CDR1 SGHRS and CDR2 YFSETQ. The CDR3: CASSSGTGAVGELFF. The CDR3 DNA follows: TGCGCCAGCAGCTCCGGGACAGGGGCCGTCGGGGAGCTGTTTTTT. Using reference TRBV5-1 and TRBJ2-2 for the parts outside the CDR3, the full variable domain is KAGVTQTPRYLIKTRGQQVTLSCSPISGHRSVSWYQQTPGQGLQFLFEYFSETQRNKGNFPGRFSGRQFSNSRSEMNVSTLELGDSALYLCASSSGTGAVGELFFGEGSRLTVL.

This clone was seen a handful of times. The gene calls are TRBV5-4 and TRBJ2-3, with 14 bases identical to TRBD2. The germline gives CDR1 SGHNT, CDR2 YYREEE (reference sequence). Trimming at V came to 4 bases and at J to 4 bases, leaving 5 bases not matched to a gene. The CDR3 is made up of 16 amino acids. The CDR3: CASSQGLAGASDTQYF. The CDR3 DNA reads TGTGCCAGCAGCCAGGGACTAGCGGGGGCGTCAGATACGCAGTATTTT.

This clone occurred a few times. CDR3 in DNA: TGTGCCAGCAGCTTACTAGTACTAGCGGGGGGGCGCGAGCAGTACTTC. This encodes CASSLLVLAGGREQYF. This chain links TRBV11-2 with TRBJ2-7; 13 bases line up with TRBD2. CDR1 and CDR2 (germline): SGHAT, FQNNGV. With V trimmed by 2 bases and J by 6 bases, 7 bases remained unmatched. The CDR3 sequence is 16 residues long.

The J gene is TRBJ1-1, the V gene TRBV5-1; D may be TRBD1 (6 bases). V was shortened by 0 bases and J by 3 bases, with 12 bases between the two germline ends. The germline gives CDR1 SGHRS, CDR2 YFSETQ. The CDR3 consists of 15 residues. CDR3 residues: CASSLVGGVHTEAFF. For the CDR3, the DNA is TGCGCCAGCAGCTTGGTAGGGGGGGTGCACACTGAAGCTTTCTTT.

The chain recombines TRBV11-1 with TRBJ1-2; 10 positions agree with TRBD1. Germline CDR1 reads SGHAT; CDR2 reads FQDESV (reference sequence). This CDR3 comprises 15 residues. V lost 5 bases and J lost 4; bases outside the gene matches: 7. The chain's CDR3 is CASSLSGTGVYGYTF. The DNA for the CDR3 is TGTGCCAGCAGCCTCTCAGGGACAGGGGTCTATGGCTACACCTTC.

The CDR3 DNA reads TGTGCCAGCAGCTTAGTAACACAGGGGGCCCCCACTGAAGCTTTCTTT. It is translated as CASSLVTQGAPTEAFF. The rearrangement links TRBV7-2 to TRBJ1-1, with 9 bases matching TRBD1. The CDR3 is 16 residues long. The ends lost 1 base at V and 4 bases at J; junction bases unmatched: 7. Germline CDR1 SGHTA, CDR2 FQGNSA.

The gene calls are TRBV7-8 and TRBJ2-7; no clear D. The CDR3 length is 14 residues. Germline loops: CDR1 SGHVS, CDR2 FQNEAQ. Trimming took off 0 bases at V and 2 bases at J, with 8 bases between the two ends. Here the CDR3 reads CASSLATVTYEQYF. The CDR3 region has the DNA TGTGCCAGCAGCTTAGCGACTGTTACCTACGAGCAGTACTTC.

The J gene is TRBJ1-6, the V gene TRBV27; no firm D call. The germline CDR1 and CDR2 sequences are MNHEY and SMNVEV (reference sequence). The CDR3 loop spans 14 amino acids. V lost 7 bases and J 10 bases, leaving 17 bases between the germline ends. CDR3 in amino acids: CASTWAGFGSPLHF. The CDR3 bases are TGTGCCAGCACCTGGGCGGGGTTTGGGTCACCCCTCCACTTT.